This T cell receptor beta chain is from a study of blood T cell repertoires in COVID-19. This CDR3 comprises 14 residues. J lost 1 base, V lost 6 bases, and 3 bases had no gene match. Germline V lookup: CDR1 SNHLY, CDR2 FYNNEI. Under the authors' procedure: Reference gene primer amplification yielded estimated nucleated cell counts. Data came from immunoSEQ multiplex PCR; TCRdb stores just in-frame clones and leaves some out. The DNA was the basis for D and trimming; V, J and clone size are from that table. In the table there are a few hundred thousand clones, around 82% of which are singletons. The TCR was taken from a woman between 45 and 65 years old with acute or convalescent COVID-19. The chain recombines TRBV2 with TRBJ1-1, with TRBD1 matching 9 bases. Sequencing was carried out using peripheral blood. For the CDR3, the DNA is TGTGCCAGCAGGGACAGGGGAGGGAACACTGAAGCTTTCTTT. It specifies CASRDRGGNTEAFF.